Here is one TCR beta chain with its context. Other DNA sequences in this sample translate to the same CDR3. The record originates from a study of shared clonotypes between healthy human individuals. Sequencing was performed with immunoSEQ multiplex PCR; in TCRdb, only in-frame clones are kept and a portion is missing. This sample carries approximately 2.1 million clones, 80% to 95% of them seen once, and the ten largest clones take under 0.45%. The clonotype comes from a young man in good health. Some clones in this sample may be carry-over from other donors' samples. Sample: naive CD4+ T cells from PBMCs. Noted subset: CD45RA+ positively selected.

The CDR3 coding sequence is TGTGCCATCAGTGGGGGGTTTGGGGAAAAACTGTTTTTT. This encodes CAISGGFGEKLFF. V usage is TRBV10-3 and J usage is TRBJ1-4, with TRBD1 as a possible D gene (5 bases). Germline V CDR1 and CDR2: ENHRY, SYGVKD. The CDR3 totals 13 residues. V lost 4 bases and J 8 bases, leaving 11 bases between the germline ends.